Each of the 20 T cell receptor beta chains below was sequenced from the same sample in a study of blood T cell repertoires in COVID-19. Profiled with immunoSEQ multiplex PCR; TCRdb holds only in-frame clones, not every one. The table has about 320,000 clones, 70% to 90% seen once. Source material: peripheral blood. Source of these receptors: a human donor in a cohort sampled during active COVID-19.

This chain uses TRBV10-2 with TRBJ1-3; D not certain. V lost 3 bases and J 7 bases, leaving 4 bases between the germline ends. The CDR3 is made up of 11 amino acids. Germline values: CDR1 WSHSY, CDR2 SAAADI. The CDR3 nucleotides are TGCGCCAGCAGTGATTCGAACACCATATATTTT. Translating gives CASSDSNTIYF.

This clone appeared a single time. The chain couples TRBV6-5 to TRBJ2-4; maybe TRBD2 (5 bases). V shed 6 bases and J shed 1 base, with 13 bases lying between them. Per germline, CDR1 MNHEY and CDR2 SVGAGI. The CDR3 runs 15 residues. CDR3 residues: CASREGPGAKNIQYF. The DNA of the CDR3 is TGTGCCAGCAGAGAGGGTCCGGGGGCCAAAAACATTCAGTACTTC.

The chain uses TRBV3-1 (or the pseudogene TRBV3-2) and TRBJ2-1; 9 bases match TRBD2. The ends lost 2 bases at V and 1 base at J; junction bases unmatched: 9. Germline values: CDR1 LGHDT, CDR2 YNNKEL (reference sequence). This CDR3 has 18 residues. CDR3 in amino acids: CASSQSKASGASYNEQFF. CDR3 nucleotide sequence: TGTGCCAGCAGCCAATCCAAGGCTAGCGGGGCGTCCTACAATGAGCAGTTCTTC.

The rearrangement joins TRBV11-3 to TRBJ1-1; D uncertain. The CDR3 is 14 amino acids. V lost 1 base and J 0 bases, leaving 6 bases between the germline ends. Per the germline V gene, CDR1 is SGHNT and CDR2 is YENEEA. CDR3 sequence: CASSLGGLNTEAFF. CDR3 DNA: TGTGCCAGCAGCTTAGGAGGGTTGAACACTGAAGCTTTCTTT.

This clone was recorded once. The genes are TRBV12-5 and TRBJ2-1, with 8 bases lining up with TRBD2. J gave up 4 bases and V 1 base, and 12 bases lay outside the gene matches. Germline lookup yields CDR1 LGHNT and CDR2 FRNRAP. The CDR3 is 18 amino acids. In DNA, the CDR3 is TGTGCTAGTGGTTTGGCACTCCTCGGGACTAGAGTTTACAATGAGCAGTTCTTC. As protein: CASGLALLGTRVYNEQFF.

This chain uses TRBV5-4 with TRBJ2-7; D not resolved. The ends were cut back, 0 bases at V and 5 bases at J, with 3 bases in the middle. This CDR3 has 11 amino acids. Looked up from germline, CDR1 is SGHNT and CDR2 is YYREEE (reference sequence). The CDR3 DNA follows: TGTGCCAGCAGCTTGGCCGACGAGCAGTACTTC. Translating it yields CASSLADEQYF.

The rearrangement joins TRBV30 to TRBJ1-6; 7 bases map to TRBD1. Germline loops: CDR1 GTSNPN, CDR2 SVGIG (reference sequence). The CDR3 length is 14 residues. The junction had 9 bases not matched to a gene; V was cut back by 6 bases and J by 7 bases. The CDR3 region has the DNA TGTGCCTGCGCAGGGGGAAGTCTGAATTCACCCCTCCACTTT. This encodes CACAGGSLNSPLHF.

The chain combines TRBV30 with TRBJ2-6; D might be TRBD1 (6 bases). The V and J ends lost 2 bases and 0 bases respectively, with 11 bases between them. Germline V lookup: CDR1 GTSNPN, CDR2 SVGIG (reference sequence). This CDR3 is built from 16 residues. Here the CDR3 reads CAWSQQGTSGANVLTF. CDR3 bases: TGTGCCTGGAGTCAACAGGGAACCTCTGGGGCCAACGTCCTGACTTTC.

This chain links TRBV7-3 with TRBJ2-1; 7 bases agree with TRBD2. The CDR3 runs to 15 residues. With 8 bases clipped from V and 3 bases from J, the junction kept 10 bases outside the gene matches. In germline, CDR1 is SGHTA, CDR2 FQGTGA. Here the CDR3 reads CASGGKRGLYNEQFF. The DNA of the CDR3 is TGTGCCAGCGGAGGGAAGCGGGGACTCTACAATGAGCAGTTCTTC.

Written as DNA, the CDR3 is TGCGCCAGCAGCTTGTGGGAGGGGACGCCCAACGAGCAGTACTTC. Encoded protein: CASSLWEGTPNEQYF. This chain connects TRBV5-1 to TRBJ2-7, with 7 nucleotides matching TRBD2. The CDR3 totals 15 residues. The V gene's germline CDR1 is SGHRS and CDR2 YFSETQ. V gave up 1 base and J gave up 5 bases; unmatched junction bases: 9.

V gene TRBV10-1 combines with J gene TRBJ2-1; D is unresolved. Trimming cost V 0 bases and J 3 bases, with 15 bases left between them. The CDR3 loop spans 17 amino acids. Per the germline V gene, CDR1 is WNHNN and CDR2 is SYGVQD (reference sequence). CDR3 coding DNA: TGCGCCAGCAGTGAGTCCGGCCGCGACATGCTCTACAATGAGCAGTTCTTC. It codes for CASSESGRDMLYNEQFF.

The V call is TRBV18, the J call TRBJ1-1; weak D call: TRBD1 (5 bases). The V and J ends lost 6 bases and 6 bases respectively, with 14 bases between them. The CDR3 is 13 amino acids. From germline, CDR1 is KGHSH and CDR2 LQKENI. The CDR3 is CASSLSGVAEAFF. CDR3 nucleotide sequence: TGTGCCAGCTCCCTATCGGGGGTCGCTGAAGCTTTCTTT.

The CDR3 nucleotides are TGTGCCACCAGCAGAGATCGTGGAGGAGGGTTCGATGGCTACACCTTC. It is translated as CATSRDRGGGFDGYTF. This chain connects TRBV15 to TRBJ1-2; no firm D call. The CDR3 totals 16 residues. V lost 0 bases and J 6 bases, leaving 17 bases between the germline ends. In germline, CDR1 is LNHNV, CDR2 YYDKDF (reference sequence).

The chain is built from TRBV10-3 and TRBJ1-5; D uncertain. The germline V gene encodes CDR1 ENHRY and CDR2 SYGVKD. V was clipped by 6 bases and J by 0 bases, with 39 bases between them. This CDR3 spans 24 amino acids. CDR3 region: CAIRALQETLLSPGEGNSNQPQHF. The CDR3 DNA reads TGTGCCATCAGGGCGCTCCAGGAAACGCTGCTTAGTCCCGGGGAGGGCAATAGCAATCAGCCCCAGCATTTT.

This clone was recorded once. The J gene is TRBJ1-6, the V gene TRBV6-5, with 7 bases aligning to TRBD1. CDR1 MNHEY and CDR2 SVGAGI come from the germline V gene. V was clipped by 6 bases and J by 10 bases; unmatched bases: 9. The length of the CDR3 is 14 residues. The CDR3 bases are TGTGCCAGCAGCCCAACAGGGGTGCAGTCACCCCTCCACTTT. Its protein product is CASSPTGVQSPLHF.

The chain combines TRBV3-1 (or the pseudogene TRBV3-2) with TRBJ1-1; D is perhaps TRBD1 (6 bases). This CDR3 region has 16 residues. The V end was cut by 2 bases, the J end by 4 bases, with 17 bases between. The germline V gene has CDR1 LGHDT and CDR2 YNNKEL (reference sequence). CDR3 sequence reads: CASSQRGGYGGTEAFF. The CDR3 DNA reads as TGTGCCAGCAGCCAAAGGGGGGGGTATGGTGGCACTGAAGCTTTCTTT.

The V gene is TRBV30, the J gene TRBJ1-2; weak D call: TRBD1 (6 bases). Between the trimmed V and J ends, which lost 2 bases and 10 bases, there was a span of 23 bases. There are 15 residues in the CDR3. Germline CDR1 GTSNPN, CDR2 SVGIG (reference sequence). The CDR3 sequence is CAWSPYRQGPSPYTF. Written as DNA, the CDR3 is TGTGCCTGGAGTCCGTACAGGCAGGGGCCCTCTCCCTACACCTTC.

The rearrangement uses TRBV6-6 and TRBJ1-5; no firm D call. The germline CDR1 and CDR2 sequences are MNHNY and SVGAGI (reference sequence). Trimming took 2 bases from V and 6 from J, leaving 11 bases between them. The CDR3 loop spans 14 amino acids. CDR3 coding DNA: TGTGCCAGCAGTTACAGGGAGACGGCTCAGCCCCAGCATTTT. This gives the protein CASSYRETAQPQHF.

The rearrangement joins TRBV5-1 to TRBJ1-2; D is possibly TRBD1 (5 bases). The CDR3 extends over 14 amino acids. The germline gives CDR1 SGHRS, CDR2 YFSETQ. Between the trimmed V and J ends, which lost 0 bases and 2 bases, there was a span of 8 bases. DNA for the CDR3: TGCGCCAGCAGCTTGGCAGGACACAACTATGGCTACACCTTC. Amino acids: CASSLAGHNYGYTF.

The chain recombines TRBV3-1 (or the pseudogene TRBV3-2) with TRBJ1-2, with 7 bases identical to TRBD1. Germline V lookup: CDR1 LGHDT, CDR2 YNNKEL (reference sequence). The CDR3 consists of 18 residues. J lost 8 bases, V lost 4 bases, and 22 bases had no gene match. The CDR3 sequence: CASSPGDAGGRTGHGYTF. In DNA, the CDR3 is TGTGCCAGCAGCCCAGGCGACGCGGGGGGAAGGACAGGTCACGGCTACACCTTC.